The 31 T cell receptor beta chains given below trace back to one sample, sequenced in a study of regulatory T cells in long-lasting Graves disease. Described time point: persistent/refractory GD, antithyroid drugs over 5 years with positive TRAb. PBMC RNA served as the TCR library source. Sequencing libraries for TCR beta were prepared with iRepertoire HTBI primers and Arm-PCR of CDR3 regions. One entry per CDR3 protein results from TCRdb running MiXCR on the multiplex PCR reads. This sample yields roughly 400,000 distinct CDR3 sequences, of which under 25% are seen a single time; more than 20% belongs to the top ten. The source material was peripheral blood mononuclear cells (PBMCs), sampled when the disease was refractory, from a patient treated with antithyroid drugs. These receptors were taken from a female donor with Graves disease.

This chain connects TRBV4-1 to TRBJ2-7; D is undetermined. CDR1 is MGHRA and CDR2 is YSYEKL in the germline V gene. V was trimmed by 4 bases and J by 3 bases, leaving 13 bases between them. There are 14 residues in the CDR3. The CDR3 loop reads CASSPDRRFYEQYF. The CDR3 DNA reads as TGCGCCAGCAGCCCGGACCGCAGGTTCTACGAGCAGTACTTC.

The rearrangement uses TRBV20-1 and TRBJ2-1, with 10 nucleotides matching TRBD2. This CDR3 comprises 13 residues. V gave up 5 bases and J gave up 8 bases; unmatched junction bases: 6. Germline V gene data show CDR1 as DFQATT and CDR2 as SNEGSKA (reference sequence). CDR3 in amino acids: CSAAGTSVYEQFF. The CDR3 region has the DNA TGCAGTGCTGCCGGGACTAGCGTCTATGAGCAGTTCTTC.

This clonotype occurred many times. The chain couples TRBV27 to TRBJ2-5; D possibly corresponds to TRBD1 (5 bases). CDR3 length equals 13 residues. CDR1 MNHEY and CDR2 SMNVEV come from the germline V gene (reference sequence). Trimming removed 6 bases from V and 1 base from J, with 9 bases in between. The CDR3: CASRGQGQETQYF. CDR3 nucleotides: TGTGCCAGCAGGGGGCAGGGCCAAGAGACCCAGTACTTC.

This clonotype was found many times. In nucleotides, the CDR3 is TGTGCCATCAGTGAGTCGCAGGGTGGCTACACCTTC. Amino acids: CAISESQGGYTF. The V and J genes are TRBV10-3 and TRBJ1-2, with TRBD1 as a possible D gene (5 bases). The CDR3 sequence is 12 residues long. Trimming left V 0 bases short and J 7 bases short, with 6 bases between. From germline, CDR1 is ENHRY and CDR2 SYGVKD.

The chain employs TRBV6-5 and TRBJ2-7, with a possible D match to TRBD2 (5 bases). The ends were cut back, 4 bases at V and 0 bases at J, with 10 bases in the middle. From germline, CDR1 is MNHEY and CDR2 SVGAGI. This CDR3 comprises 14 residues. The CDR3 DNA reads as TGTGCCAGCAGTTTGGACTCGAGCTCCTACGAGCAGTACTTC. The encoded protein is CASSLDSSSYEQYF.

The chain combines TRBV4-2 with TRBJ2-2; possible D gene TRBD2, 5 bases. Between the trimmed V and J ends, which lost 1 base and 4 bases, there was a span of 10 bases. The CDR3 loop spans 15 amino acids. Germline CDR1 and CDR2: LGHNA and YNFKEQ. The DNA of the CDR3 is TGTGCCAGCAGCCAAGGGGAGCGTGGCACCGGGGAGCTGTTTTTT. Protein: CASSQGERGTGELFF.

This clonotype was detected a few times. CDR3: CASSAGLAGGWQETQYF. CDR3 in DNA: TGTGCCAGCAGCGCGGGACTAGCGGGAGGGTGGCAAGAGACCCAGTACTTC. This sequence joins TRBV7-9 and TRBJ2-5, with 16 bases aligning to TRBD2. The germline CDR1 and CDR2 sequences are SEHNR and FQNEAQ (reference sequence). The trim removed 5 bases at V and 2 bases at J, leaving 5 bases unmatched. This CDR3 spans 17 amino acids. Combining the CDR3 with reference TRBV7-9 and TRBJ2-5 gives the whole variable domain DTGVSQNPRHKITKRGQNVTFRCDPISEHNRLYWYRQTLGQGPEFLTYFQNEAQLEKSRLLSDRFSAERPKGSFSTLEIQRTEQGDSAMYLCASSAGLAGGWQETQYFGPGTRLLVL.

In this sample, this clonotype turned up a few times. CDR3 in amino acids: CASKFGQVNTEAFF. The CDR3 DNA follows: TGTGCCAGTAAATTTGGTCAGGTGAACACTGAAGCTTTCTTT. The chain has TRBV19 and TRBJ1-1; D is undetermined. V was clipped by 7 bases and J by 0 bases, with 12 bases between them. This CDR3 spans 14 amino acids. The germline gives CDR1 LNHDA, CDR2 SQIVND (reference sequence).

The table lists this clonotype with many counts. This sequence joins TRBV18 and TRBJ1-1; no firm D call. This CDR3 is 13 amino acids long. Germline V gives CDR1 KGHSH, CDR2 LQKENI. Trimming took 6 bases from V and 5 from J, leaving 13 bases between them. The CDR3 bases are TGTGCCAGCTCCGAACAGCCGGGGACTGAAGCTTTCTTT. It translates to CASSEQPGTEAFF.

This clonotype was counted ten times or more. The CDR3 is CASSKGQGSTYEQYF. The DNA for the CDR3 is TGTGCCAGCAGCAAAGGACAGGGGTCGACCTACGAGCAGTACTTC. This rearrangement joins TRBV11-2 to TRBJ2-7; 9 nucleotides agree with TRBD1. The germline V gene has CDR1 SGHAT and CDR2 FQNNGV. Losses at the gene ends were 5 bases for V and 2 bases for J; bases not matched to a gene: 7. The CDR3 length is 15 residues.

Comments on this clonotype: It may be a read error: a sequence one base away is much more abundant. The chain is built from TRBV2 and TRBJ2-5, with 7 positions matching TRBD2. The CDR3 is 15 amino acids. Germline CDR1 and CDR2: SNHLY and FYNNEI. Trimming removed 0 bases from V and 4 bases from J; junction bases left unmatched: 5. The CDR3 protein is CASSEAPGRGETQYF. CDR3 coding DNA: TGTGCCAGCAGTGAAGCGCCGGGGAGGGGAGAGACCCAGTACTTC.

In its sample, this clonotype was seen many times. The chain recombines TRBV15 with TRBJ1-5; D not resolved. This CDR3 contains 12 residues. Germline values: CDR1 LNHNV, CDR2 YYDKDF (reference sequence). V lost 0 bases and J 7 bases, leaving 4 bases between the germline ends. The CDR3 sequence: CATSRDTQPQHF. As DNA, the CDR3 is TGTGCCACCAGCAGAGATACACAGCCCCAGCATTTT.

The chain employs TRBV12-3 or TRBV12-4 and TRBJ1-1, with D possibly matching TRBD1 (6 bases). The CDR3 spans 14 residues. V shed 6 bases and J shed 5 bases, with 16 bases lying between them. The CDR3: CASRGTGRRTEAFF. The CDR3 coding sequence is TGTGCCAGCAGGGGAACAGGGCGACGGACTGAAGCTTTCTTT.

The chain combines TRBV5-1 with TRBJ2-7, with 9 bases matching TRBD2. CDR1 is SGHRS, CDR2 YFSETQ, per germline. V lost 2 bases to trimming and J lost 4 bases; unmatched junction nucleotides: 19. CDR3 length equals 19 residues. CDR3 protein: CASSFWLDLLGREGYEQYF. In nucleotides, the CDR3 is TGCGCCAGCAGCTTCTGGTTGGATTTGTTAGGGCGGGAGGGATACGAGCAGTACTTC.

The rearrangement joins TRBV10-3 to TRBJ2-5; D may be TRBD1 or TRBD2 (6 bases each). The CDR3 length is 18 residues. Per the germline V gene, CDR1 is ENHRY and CDR2 is SYGVKD. The V end was cut by 2 bases, the J end by 5 bases, with 24 bases between. The DNA of the CDR3 is TGTGCCATCAGTGAGCATTCCCCAGGGGAGGCTAGAGGGGAGACCCAGTACTTC. Translating gives CAISEHSPGEARGETQYF.

This sequence joins TRBV7-9 and TRBJ1-3; the D is unclear. V lost 1 base to trimming and J lost 1 base, with 11 bases between them. Germline V gene data show CDR1 as SEHNR and CDR2 as FQNEAQ (reference sequence). The CDR3 spans 16 residues. Here the CDR3 reads CASSLDEILSGNTIYF. CDR3 bases: TGTGCCAGCAGCTTAGACGAGATCTTATCTGGAAACACCATATATTTT.

The genes are TRBV10-3 and TRBJ2-5, with a possible D match to TRBD1 (6 bases). The V end was cut by 3 bases, the J end by 2 bases, with 10 bases between. The CDR3 covers 14 residues. Germline loops: CDR1 ENHRY, CDR2 SYGVKD. The CDR3 spells CAISEGGQQETQYF. The CDR3 DNA reads as TGTGCCATCAGTGAAGGGGGTCAGCAAGAGACCCAGTACTTC.

The chain couples TRBV28 to TRBJ1-5, with D maybe TRBD1 (5 bases). V gave up 6 bases and J gave up 4 bases, with 13 bases separating them. CDR3 length: 14 residues. Germline CDR1 is MDHEN and CDR2 is SYDVKM. This CDR3 is CASSSGVLNQPQHF. DNA of the CDR3: TGTGCCAGCAGCTCGGGGGTGCTGAATCAGCCCCAGCATTTT. Filled out from reference TRBV28 and TRBJ1-5, the complete variable domain reads DVKVTQSSRYLVKRTGEKVFLECVQDMDHENMFWYRQDPGLGLRLIYFSYDVKMKEKGDIPEGYSVSREKKERFSLILESASTNQTSMYLCASSSGVLNQPQHFGDGTRLSIL.

The chain uses TRBV27 and TRBJ1-2; D is undetermined. The V gene's germline CDR1 is MNHEY and CDR2 SMNVEV (reference sequence). Trimming left V 6 bases short and J 5 bases short, with 13 bases between. CDR3 length: 13 residues. The CDR3, as DNA: TGTGCCAGCAGCCATGCCGGAGCATATGGCTACACCTTC. Its protein product is CASSHAGAYGYTF.

V gene TRBV19 combines with J gene TRBJ1-1, with TRBD1 matching 9 bases. The CDR3 extends over 14 amino acids. Germline V gene lookup returns CDR1 LNHDA and CDR2 SQIVND (reference sequence). The V segment lost 3 bases and the J segment 5 bases; nucleotides outside the gene matches: 4. Written as DNA, the CDR3 is TGTGCCAGTAGTATTCTGACAGGGGGGACTGAAGCTTTCTTT. This codes for CASSILTGGTEAFF.

This clonotype occurred many times. The chain recombines TRBV5-6 with TRBJ2-5, with 8 bases identical to TRBD2. Unmatched junction bases numbered 6, after V lost 1 base and J lost 4 bases. This CDR3 comprises 15 residues. Germline V gives CDR1 SGHDT, CDR2 YYEEEE. The CDR3 is CASSLRAGVGETQYF. The CDR3 nucleotides read TGTGCCAGCAGCTTGAGAGCGGGAGTTGGAGAGACCCAGTACTTC.

This clonotype has ten or more counts. The V gene is TRBV28, the J gene TRBJ2-5, with D tentatively TRBD1 or TRBD2 (5 bases each). The germline CDR1 and CDR2 sequences are MDHEN and SYDVKM. V lost 5 bases, J lost 5 bases, and 18 bases lay in between. The CDR3 extends over 15 amino acids. DNA for the CDR3: TGTGCCAGCAGTCCGCGACGAGGGACGGGGGAGACCCAGTACTTC. Protein sequence: CASSPRRGTGETQYF.

This clonotype was counted at least ten times. The chain combines TRBV7-3 with TRBJ1-2; 8 bases agree with TRBD1. Trimming cost V 9 bases and J 4 bases; bases outside gene matches: 10. This CDR3 spans 14 amino acids. Germline-derived CDR1 and CDR2 are SGHTA and FQGTGA. The CDR3 reads CASNRDRPFYGYTF. The DNA for the CDR3 is TGTGCCAGTAACCGGGACAGGCCATTCTATGGCTACACCTTC. Based on the CDR3 plus reference TRBV7-3 and TRBJ1-2, the full variable domain is GAGVSQTPSNKVTEKGKYVELRCDPISGHTALYWYRQSLGQGPEFLIYFQGTGAADDSGLPNDRFFAVRPEGSVSTLKIQRTERGDSAVYLCASNRDRPFYGYTFGSGTRLTVV.

This clonotype showed up many times. V gene TRBV12-3 or TRBV12-4 combines with J gene TRBJ1-2, with a tentative D call TRBD1 (5 bases). There are 14 residues in the CDR3. Trimming stripped 8 bases from V and 2 bases from J, with 15 bases between. CDR3 DNA: TGTGCCAGCTCCGGGGGAGACAGAAACTATGGCTACACCTTC. As protein: CASSGGDRNYGYTF.

This clonotype was observed a handful of times. The gene calls are TRBV27 and TRBJ1-2; D is ambiguous. With 4 bases removed from V and 8 bases from J, the gap between germline ends came to 2 bases. This CDR3 has 9 residues. The germline gives CDR1 MNHEY, CDR2 SMNVEV (reference sequence). The CDR3 is CASSYGYTF. The CDR3, as DNA: TGTGCCAGCAGTTACGGCTACACCTTC.

In its sample, this clonotype was seen many times. The chain uses TRBV6-5 and TRBJ2-7; 11 bases map to TRBD2. V trimming: 0 bases; J trimming: 3 bases; junction bases outside the gene matches: 4. Looked up from germline, CDR1 is MNHEY and CDR2 is SVGAGI. The CDR3 runs to 16 residues. The CDR3 nucleotides are TGTGCCAGCAGTTACTCGCCCGGGACTAGCGGCTACGAGCAGTACTTC. Amino acids: CASSYSPGTSGYEQYF.

The CDR3 coding sequence is TGTGCCAGCAGCTTGTATCTAGCGGGAGGGTTCGACGAGCAGTACTTC. This encodes CASSLYLAGGFDEQYF. This chain uses TRBV5-6 with TRBJ2-7; 12 positions agree with TRBD2. J gave up 5 bases and V 1 base, and 7 bases lay outside the gene matches. The length of the CDR3 is 16 residues. The germline CDR1 and CDR2 sequences are SGHDT and YYEEEE. The full variable domain, in which reference TRBV5-6 and TRBJ2-7 provide the parts outside the CDR3, is DAGVTQSPTHLIKTRGQQVTLRCSPKSGHDTVSWYQQALGQGPQFIFQYYEEEERQRGNFPDRFSGHQFPNYSSELNVNALLLGDSALYLCASSLYLAGGFDEQYFGPGTRLTVT.

This clonotype has ten or more counts. The chain is built from TRBV28 and TRBJ2-5, with 8 bases aligning to TRBD1. V was pared by 5 bases and J by 2 bases, with 4 bases of the junction left unmatched. Germline assignment: CDR1 MDHEN and CDR2 SYDVKM. This CDR3 has 14 residues. The CDR3 sequence: CASSVTGGQETQYF. The CDR3 DNA reads as TGTGCCAGCAGTGTCACAGGGGGTCAAGAGACCCAGTACTTC.

This clonotype came up many times. The CDR3: CASSSVYPGQGSYGYTF. DNA of the CDR3: TGTGCCAGCAGTTCCGTATACCCGGGACAGGGGTCCTATGGCTACACCTTC. The chain has TRBV28 and TRBJ1-2, with TRBD1 matching 10 bases. CDR3 size: 17 residues. Germline values: CDR1 MDHEN, CDR2 SYDVKM. V lost 4 bases and J lost 4; bases outside the gene matches: 12.

The chain couples TRBV2 to TRBJ2-2; D gene unclear. Trimming removed 4 bases from V and 6 bases from J, with 9 bases in between. The germline gives CDR1 SNHLY, CDR2 FYNNEI. This CDR3 comprises 13 residues. CDR3 nucleotides: TGTGCCAGCAGTGCCTTAGGGCCCGGGGAGCTGTTTTTT. It specifies CASSALGPGELFF.

This clonotype was picked up many times. This chain uses TRBV2 with TRBJ1-5, with D possibly matching TRBD1 (6 bases). Trimming left V 6 bases short and J 1 base short, with 13 bases between. Germline V gene lookup returns CDR1 SNHLY and CDR2 FYNNEI. The CDR3 sequence is 15 residues long. The CDR3 bases are TGTGCCAGCAGCGGGGACATTTCGAGCAATCAGCCCCAGCATTTT. Translation gives CASSGDISSNQPQHF.